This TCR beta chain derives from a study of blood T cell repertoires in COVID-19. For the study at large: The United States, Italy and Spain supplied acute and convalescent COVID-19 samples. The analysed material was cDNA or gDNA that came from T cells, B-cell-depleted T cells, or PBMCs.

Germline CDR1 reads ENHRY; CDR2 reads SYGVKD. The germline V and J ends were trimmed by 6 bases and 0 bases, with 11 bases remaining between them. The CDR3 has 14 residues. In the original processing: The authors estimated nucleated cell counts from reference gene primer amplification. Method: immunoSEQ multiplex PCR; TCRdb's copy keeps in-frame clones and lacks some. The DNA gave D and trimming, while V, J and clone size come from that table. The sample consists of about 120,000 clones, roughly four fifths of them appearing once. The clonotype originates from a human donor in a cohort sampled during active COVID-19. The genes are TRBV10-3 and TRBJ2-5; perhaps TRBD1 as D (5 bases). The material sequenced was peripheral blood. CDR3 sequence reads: CAIRTDSNQETQYF. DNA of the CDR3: TGTGCCATCAGGACCGACAGCAACCAAGAGACCCAGTACTTC.